Presented here are 30 T cell receptor beta chains from one specimen sequenced in a study of T cell changes during pregnancy in multiple sclerosis. Here immunoSEQ multiplex PCR was the method, and the copy in TCRdb shows in-frame clones only, minus some. Altogether more than 45,000 clones are present, approximately 93% being singletons, with the ten largest covering around 4%. This sample comprised CD8+ T cells from peripheral blood mononuclear cells, obtained in the second trimester of pregnancy. These receptor sequences come from a female donor with multiple sclerosis, enrolled in a pregnancy study.

V is TRBV13 and J is TRBJ2-4; tentative D call: TRBD2 (5 bases). V was trimmed by 1 base and J by 3 bases, leaving 25 bases between them. Germline V gene sequence: CDR1 PRHDT, CDR2 FYEKMQ (reference sequence). CDR3 length: 20 amino acids. The CDR3 loop is CASSLEGSSAPRVNKNIQYF. CDR3 DNA: TGTGCCAGCAGCTTAGAAGGGTCCAGCGCCCCGCGGGTGAACAAAAACATTCAGTACTTC.

J is TRBJ2-3 and V is TRBV5-5; tentative D call: TRBD2 (5 bases). CDR3 length equals 14 residues. Germline V gene sequence: CDR1 SGHKS, CDR2 YYEKEE (reference sequence). V gave up 2 bases and J gave up 4 bases, with 11 bases separating them. DNA for the CDR3: TGTGCCAGCAGCTTTGCACCGGGGTCAGATACGCAGTATTTT. Protein: CASSFAPGSDTQYF.

The rearrangement uses TRBV7-9 and TRBJ1-1; no reliable D call. The CDR3 runs to 15 residues. Germline lookup yields CDR1 SEHNR and CDR2 FQNEAQ (reference sequence). Trimming removed 4 bases at V and 1 base at J, with 13 bases between. The CDR3 coding sequence is TGTGCCAGCAGCTCCACGGGAAAAGAGAACACTGAAGCTTTCTTT. Amino acid sequence: CASSSTGKENTEAFF.

This clone was seen only once. The chain employs TRBV27 and TRBJ2-3, with 9 bases aligning to TRBD2. Germline V gene lookup returns CDR1 MNHEY and CDR2 SMNVEV (reference sequence). CDR3 length equals 15 residues. The V segment lost 5 bases and the J segment 3 bases; nucleotides outside the gene matches: 6. CDR3 coding DNA: TGTGCCAGCAGTCCCGATGGACTAGCGACAGATACGCAGTATTTT. It specifies CASSPDGLATDTQYF.

The chain recombines TRBV4-1 with TRBJ2-7; 8 nucleotides match TRBD1. J gave up 3 bases and V 0 bases, and 4 bases lay outside the gene matches. The CDR3 contains 15 residues. Germline V gene data show CDR1 as MGHRA and CDR2 as YSYEKL. The CDR3, as DNA: TGCGCCAGCAGCCAAGATTCAGGACAGGGCTACGAGCAGTACTTC. This translates into CASSQDSGQGYEQYF.

The chain uses TRBV7-7 and TRBJ1-1; a weak D match, TRBD1 (6 bases). Between the trimmed V and J ends, which lost 1 base and 1 base, there was a span of 16 bases. This CDR3 is built from 17 residues. Germline V lookup: CDR1 SSHAT, CDR2 FNYEAQ (reference sequence). This CDR3 reads CASSLGAGAFRNTEAFF. The CDR3 region has the DNA TGTGCCAGCAGCTTAGGAGCAGGGGCTTTCAGGAACACTGAAGCTTTCTTT.

The rearrangement joins TRBV4-2 to TRBJ2-7; TRBD2 agrees at 10 bases. With 0 bases clipped from V and 3 bases from J, the junction kept 14 bases outside the gene matches. Germline V lookup: CDR1 LGHNA, CDR2 YNFKEQ. The CDR3 has 19 amino acids. The CDR3 bases are TGTGCCAGCAGCCAAGAACTAGCGGGATTTATTCCGGGTCGCTACGAGCAGTACTTC. The encoded protein is CASSQELAGFIPGRYEQYF.

This sequence joins TRBV6-1 and TRBJ2-7; maybe TRBD1 (5 bases). CDR3 size: 15 residues. Germline V lookup: CDR1 MNHNS, CDR2 SASEGT. The V end lost 1 base, the J end lost 0 bases, and 10 bases lay between the germline ends. The CDR3 region has the DNA TGTGCCAGCAGTGAAGGGACACCCTACTCCTACGAGCAGTACTTC. Protein product: CASSEGTPYSYEQYF.

The rearrangement joins TRBV29-1 to TRBJ2-7; TRBD1 might be the D (6 bases). Germline values: CDR1 SQVTM, CDR2 ANQGSEA. The V and J ends lost 6 bases and 2 bases respectively, with 14 bases between them. This CDR3 is 13 amino acids long. CDR3 DNA sequence: TGCAGCGTCTCCGGGACAACTACCTACGAGCAGTACTTC. It yields the protein CSVSGTTTYEQYF.

The rearrangement links TRBV29-1 to TRBJ2-2; 8 bases fit TRBD2. CDR1 is SQVTM and CDR2 is ANQGSEA in the germline V gene. V shed 7 bases, J shed 2 bases, and the junction held 12 bases outside the gene matches. The CDR3 runs to 16 residues. CDR3 amino acids: CSATRLLADNTGELFF. In nucleotides, the CDR3 is TGCAGCGCCACTAGATTACTAGCGGACAACACCGGGGAGCTGTTTTTT.

The V call is TRBV11-2, the J call TRBJ1-6; 8 bases align to TRBD1. CDR1 is SGHAT and CDR2 is FQNNGV in the germline V gene. The CDR3 has 15 amino acids. Trimming removed 1 base from V and 7 bases from J; junction bases left unmatched: 3. The CDR3 is CASSLGRTGNSPLHF. As DNA, the CDR3 is TGTGCCAGCAGCTTAGGGAGGACAGGGAATTCACCCCTCCACTTT.

The chain has TRBV4-1 and TRBJ2-3; TRBD2 agrees at 13 bases. The V segment lost 0 bases and the J segment 3 bases; nucleotides outside the gene matches: 9. The germline V gene encodes CDR1 MGHRA and CDR2 YSYEKL. The CDR3 covers 19 residues. The chain's CDR3 is CASSQDNIGGLAGTDTQYF. The CDR3 nucleotides are TGCGCCAGCAGCCAAGATAACATCGGGGGACTAGCGGGAACAGATACGCAGTATTTT.

This rearrangement joins TRBV4-3 to TRBJ2-7, with D perhaps TRBD2 (7 bases). The V and J ends lost 0 bases and 0 bases respectively, with 12 bases between them. CDR3 length: 16 residues. Germline V gives CDR1 LGHNA, CDR2 YSLEER. This CDR3 is CASSQDRGGTSYEQYF. The DNA of the CDR3 is TGCGCCAGCAGCCAAGATAGGGGGGGCACCTCCTACGAGCAGTACTTC.

The rearrangement uses TRBV9 and TRBJ2-1; D perhaps matches TRBD2 (5 bases). CDR1 is SGDLS, CDR2 YYNGEE, per germline. The CDR3 is made up of 15 amino acids. Trimming stripped 0 bases from V and 5 bases from J, with 12 bases between. CDR3 bases: TGTGCCAGCAGCGTAGGGCTAGCCGATAACAATGAGCAGTTCTTC. Amino acids: CASSVGLADNNEQFF.

The chain couples TRBV7-9 to TRBJ2-2, with TRBD2 matching over 11 bases. Per germline, CDR1 SEHNR and CDR2 FQNEAQ (reference sequence). The ends lost 3 bases at V and 0 bases at J; junction bases unmatched: 3. The CDR3 totals 17 residues. CDR3 sequence reads: CASSFGLAGANTGELFF. In DNA, the CDR3 is TGTGCCAGCAGCTTCGGACTAGCGGGTGCGAACACCGGGGAGCTGTTTTTT.

The chain employs TRBV27 and TRBJ2-1; D is unresolved. V lost 8 bases and J 1 base, leaving 15 bases between the germline ends. CDR1 is MNHEY and CDR2 is SMNVEV in the germline V gene (reference sequence). The CDR3 contains 15 residues. The CDR3, as DNA: TGTGCCAGCGAAAGTCGAGGCGGTTCCTACAATGAGCAGTTCTTC. It specifies CASESRGGSYNEQFF.

The chain is built from TRBV7-9 and TRBJ2-1, with 8 bases lining up with TRBD2. Germline V lookup: CDR1 SEHNR, CDR2 FQNEAQ (reference sequence). Trimming at V came to 2 bases and at J to 4 bases, leaving 7 bases not matched to a gene. This CDR3 region has 16 residues. The CDR3 nucleotides read TGTGCCAGCAGCTTAATGGGGGGCGGGGGGTACAATGAGCAGTTCTTC. As protein: CASSLMGGGGYNEQFF. Full variable domain (outside the CDR3, taken from reference TRBV7-9 and TRBJ2-1): DTGVSQNPRHKITKRGQNVTFRCDPISEHNRLYWYRQTLGQGPEFLTYFQNEAQLEKSRLLSDRFSAERPKGSFSTLEIQRTEQGDSAMYLCASSLMGGGGYNEQFFGPGTRLTVL.

The V and J genes are TRBV14 and TRBJ2-7, with a possible D match to TRBD2 (5 bases). Germline CDR1 and CDR2: SGHDN and FVKESK. Trimming removed 0 bases at V and 4 bases at J, with 7 bases between. The CDR3 sequence is 13 residues long. The DNA for the CDR3 is TGTGCCAGCAGCCAAGATACGGGATACGAGCAGTACTTC. It is translated as CASSQDTGYEQYF.

The chain employs TRBV7-9 and TRBJ2-1, with unresolved D. Germline V gene lookup returns CDR1 SEHNR and CDR2 FQNEAQ (reference sequence). CDR3 size: 15 residues. The ends were cut back, 5 bases at V and 0 bases at J, with 11 bases in the middle. CDR3 loop: CASSPVSRSYNEQFF. As DNA, the CDR3 is TGTGCCAGCAGCCCCGTAAGCCGCTCCTACAATGAGCAGTTCTTC.

This chain links TRBV7-2 with TRBJ1-5; tentative D call: TRBD1 (5 bases). Germline CDR1 SGHTA, CDR2 FQGNSA. CDR3 length: 13 amino acids. Trimming took 5 bases from V and 7 from J, leaving 12 bases between them. As DNA, the CDR3 is TGTGCCAGCAGCCAGACAGAGGAACAGCCCCAGCATTTT. Residues: CASSQTEEQPQHF.

The CDR3 sequence is CASSEGAGWIGEQFF. CDR3 in DNA: TGTGCCAGCAGTGAAGGGGCGGGATGGATTGGTGAGCAGTTCTTC. The chain employs TRBV25-1 and TRBJ2-1; TRBD2 is a possible D gene (6 bases). CDR1 and CDR2 (germline): MGHDK, SYGVNS. This CDR3 is 15 amino acids long. V lost 2 bases and J lost 9, with 17 bases in between.

Here the CDR3 DNA reads TGTGCCAGCAGCGCTCCGGTTTCCGGGGGAGACAATGAGCAGTTCTTC. It encodes CASSAPVSGGDNEQFF. V is TRBV9 and J is TRBJ2-1; possible D gene TRBD2, 6 bases. Germline V gene sequence: CDR1 SGDLS, CDR2 YYNGEE. V lost 3 bases, J lost 5 bases, and 18 bases lay in between. CDR3 length: 16 amino acids.

This clone occurred once. Here the CDR3 reads CATSSTGGDGYTF. CDR3 DNA sequence: TGTGCCACCAGCAGCACAGGGGGCGATGGCTACACCTTC. This sequence joins TRBV15 and TRBJ1-2; 9 nucleotides line up with TRBD1. The CDR3 covers 13 residues. V lost 3 bases and J lost 6; bases outside the gene matches: 2. Looked up from germline, CDR1 is LNHNV and CDR2 is YYDKDF (reference sequence).

The rearrangement uses TRBV5-1 and TRBJ2-6; 10 bases agree with TRBD1. Germline V CDR1 and CDR2: SGHRS, YFSETQ. The CDR3 runs to 19 residues. Germline trimming cut 3 bases from V and 4 bases from J; bases unmatched to any gene: 13. For the CDR3, the DNA is TGCGCCAGCAGCTCCCGGGGACAGGGGATCATCGGGGGGGCCAACGTCCTGACTTTC. Its translation is CASSSRGQGIIGGANVLTF.

The chain is built from TRBV13 and TRBJ2-2; 12 bases are shared with TRBD2. The CDR3 extends over 14 amino acids. The J segment lost 8 bases and the V segment lost 3 bases, leaving 1 base of the junction unmatched. Per the germline V gene, CDR1 is PRHDT and CDR2 is FYEKMQ (reference sequence). CDR3 sequence (DNA): TGTGCCAGCAGCTTTGGACTAGCGGGAGGGGAGCTGTTTTTT. Encoded protein: CASSFGLAGGELFF. The full variable domain, its missing parts supplied by reference TRBV13 and TRBJ2-2, is AAGVIQSPRHLIKEKRETATLKCYPIPRHDTVYWYQQGPGQDPQFLISFYEKMQSDKGSIPDRFSAQQFSDYHSELNMSSLELGDSALYFCASSFGLAGGELFFGEGSRLTVL.

The gene calls are TRBV7-9 and TRBJ2-7; TRBD1 matches at 7 bases. The germline gives CDR1 SEHNR, CDR2 FQNEAQ (reference sequence). V lost 0 bases to trimming and J lost 5 bases; unmatched junction nucleotides: 7. This CDR3 is 15 amino acids long. CDR3 nucleotides: TGTGCCAGCAGCTTAGCGCCCGGACAGGTTAACGAGCAGTACTTC. Its translation is CASSLAPGQVNEQYF.

The CDR3 spells CASSYSGPLEELFF. The CDR3 bases are TGTGCCAGCAGTTACTCGGGCCCCCTTGAGGAGCTGTTTTTT. V is TRBV6-6 and J is TRBJ2-2; unclear D gene. The V gene lost 0 bases and the J gene lost 10 bases, with 12 bases spanning the gap. The CDR3 is 14 amino acids. Looked up from germline, CDR1 is MNHNY and CDR2 is SVGAGI (reference sequence).

The chain combines TRBV15 with TRBJ2-1; D unresolved. Trimming stripped 0 bases from V and 0 bases from J, with 12 bases between. The CDR3 sequence is 17 residues long. The germline CDR1 and CDR2 sequences are LNHNV and YYDKDF (reference sequence). This chain's CDR3 is CATSRERSVSSYNEQFF. In DNA, the CDR3 is TGTGCCACCAGCAGAGAACGGTCGGTGAGCTCCTACAATGAGCAGTTCTTC. The whole variable domain, remainder taken from reference TRBV15 and TRBJ2-1, is DAMVIQNPRYQVTQFGKPVTLSCSQTLNHNVMYWYQQKSSQAPKLLFHYYDKDFNNEADTPDNFQSRRPNTSFCFLDIRSPGLGDTAMYLCATSRERSVSSYNEQFFGPGTRLTVL.

Comment on this clone: Other DNA sequences in the sample encode the same CDR3. This chain joins TRBV6-5 and TRBJ2-1; TRBD2 matches at 7 bases. V was clipped by 2 bases and J by 0 bases; unmatched bases: 1. Germline lookup yields CDR1 MNHEY and CDR2 SVGAGI. The CDR3 length is 15 residues. The CDR3 spells CASSYGGSSYNEQFF. CDR3 bases: TGTGCCAGCAGTTACGGCGGGAGCTCCTACAATGAGCAGTTCTTC.

V usage is TRBV28 and J usage is TRBJ1-2; D call uncertain. In germline, CDR1 is MDHEN, CDR2 SYDVKM. V shed 2 bases and J shed 5 bases, with 6 bases lying between them. The CDR3 spans 12 residues. This CDR3 reads CASSLPYYGYTF. CDR3 DNA: TGTGCCAGCAGTTTACCTTATTATGGCTACACCTTC.